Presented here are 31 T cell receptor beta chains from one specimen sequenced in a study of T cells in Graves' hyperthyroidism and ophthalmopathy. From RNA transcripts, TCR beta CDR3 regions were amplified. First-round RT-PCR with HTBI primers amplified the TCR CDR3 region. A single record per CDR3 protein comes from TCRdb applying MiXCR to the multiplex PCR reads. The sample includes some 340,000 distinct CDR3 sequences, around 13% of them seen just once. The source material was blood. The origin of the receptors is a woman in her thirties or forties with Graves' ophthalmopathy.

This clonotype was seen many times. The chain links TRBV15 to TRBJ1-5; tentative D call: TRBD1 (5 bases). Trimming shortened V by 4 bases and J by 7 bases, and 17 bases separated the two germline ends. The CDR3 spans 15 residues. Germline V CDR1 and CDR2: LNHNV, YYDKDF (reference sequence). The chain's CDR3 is CATSMSRAGNQPQHF. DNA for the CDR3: TGTGCCACCAGCATGAGCAGGGCGGGGAACCAGCCCCAGCATTTT.

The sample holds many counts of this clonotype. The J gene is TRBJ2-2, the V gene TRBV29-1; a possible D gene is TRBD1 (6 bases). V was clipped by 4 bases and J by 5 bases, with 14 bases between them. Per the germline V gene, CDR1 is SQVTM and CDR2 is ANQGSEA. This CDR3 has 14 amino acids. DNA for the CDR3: TGCAGCGTTGGCCCGACAGGAGGTACCGGGGAGCTGTTTTTT. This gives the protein CSVGPTGGTGELFF.

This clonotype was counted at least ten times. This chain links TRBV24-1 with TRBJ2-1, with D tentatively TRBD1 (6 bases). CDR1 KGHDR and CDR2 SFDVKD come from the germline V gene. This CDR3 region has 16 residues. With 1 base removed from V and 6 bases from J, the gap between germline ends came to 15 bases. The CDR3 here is CATSDFGDIFGNEQFF. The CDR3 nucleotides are TGTGCCACCAGTGATTTCGGGGACATTTTCGGCAATGAGCAGTTCTTC.

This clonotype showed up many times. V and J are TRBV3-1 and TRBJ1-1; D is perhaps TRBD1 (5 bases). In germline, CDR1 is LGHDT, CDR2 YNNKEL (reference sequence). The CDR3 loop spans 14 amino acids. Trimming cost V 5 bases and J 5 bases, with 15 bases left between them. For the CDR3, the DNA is TGTGCCAGCAGCACAAACCCGGGGGGGACTGAAGCTTTCTTT. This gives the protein CASSTNPGGTEAFF.

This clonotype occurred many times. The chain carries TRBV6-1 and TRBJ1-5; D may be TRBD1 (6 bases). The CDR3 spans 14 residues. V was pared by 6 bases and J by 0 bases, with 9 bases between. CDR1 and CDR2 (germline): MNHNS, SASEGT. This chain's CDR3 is CASRKQGSNQPQHF. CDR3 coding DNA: TGTGCCAGCAGGAAACAGGGTAGCAATCAGCCCCAGCATTTT.

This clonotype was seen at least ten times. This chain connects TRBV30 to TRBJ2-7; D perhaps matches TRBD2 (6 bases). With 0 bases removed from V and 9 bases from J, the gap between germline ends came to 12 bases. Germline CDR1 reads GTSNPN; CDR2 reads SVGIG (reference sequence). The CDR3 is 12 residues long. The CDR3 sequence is CAWSVRRERQYF. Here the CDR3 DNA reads TGTGCCTGGAGTGTAAGGAGGGAACGGCAGTACTTC.

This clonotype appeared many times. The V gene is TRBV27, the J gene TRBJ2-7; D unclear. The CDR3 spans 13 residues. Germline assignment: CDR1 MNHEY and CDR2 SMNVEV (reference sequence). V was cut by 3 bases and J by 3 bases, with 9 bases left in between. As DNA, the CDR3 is TGTGCCAGCAGTTTTGCCCCCGACTACGAGCAGTACTTC. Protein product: CASSFAPDYEQYF.

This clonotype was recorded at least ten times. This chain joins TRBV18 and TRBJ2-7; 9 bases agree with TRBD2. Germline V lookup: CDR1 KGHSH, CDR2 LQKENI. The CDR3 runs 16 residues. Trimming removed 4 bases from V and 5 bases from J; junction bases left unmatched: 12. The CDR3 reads CASSRPGREGLNEQYF. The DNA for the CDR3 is TGTGCCAGCTCACGCCCTGGGCGGGAGGGCCTCAACGAGCAGTACTTC.

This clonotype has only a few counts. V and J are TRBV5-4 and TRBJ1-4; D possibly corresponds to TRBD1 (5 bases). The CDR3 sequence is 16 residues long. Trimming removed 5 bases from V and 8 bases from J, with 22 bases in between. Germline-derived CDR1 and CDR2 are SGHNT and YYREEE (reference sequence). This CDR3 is CASSPGGTRTTEKLFF. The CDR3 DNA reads TGTGCCAGCAGTCCAGGAGGGACGCGAACCACAGAAAAACTGTTTTTT.

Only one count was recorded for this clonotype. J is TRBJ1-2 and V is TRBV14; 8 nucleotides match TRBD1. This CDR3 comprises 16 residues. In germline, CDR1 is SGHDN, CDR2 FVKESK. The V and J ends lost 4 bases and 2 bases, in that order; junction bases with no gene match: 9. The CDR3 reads CASSPHGQGANYGYTF. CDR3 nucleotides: TGTGCCAGCAGCCCTCACGGGCAGGGGGCCAACTATGGCTACACCTTC.

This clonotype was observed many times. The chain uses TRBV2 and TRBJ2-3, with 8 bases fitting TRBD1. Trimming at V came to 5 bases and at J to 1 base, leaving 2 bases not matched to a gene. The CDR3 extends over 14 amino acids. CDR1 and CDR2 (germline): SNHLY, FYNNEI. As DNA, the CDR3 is TGTGCCAGCAGTATGGACAGGGGCACAGATACGCAGTATTTT. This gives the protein CASSMDRGTDTQYF.

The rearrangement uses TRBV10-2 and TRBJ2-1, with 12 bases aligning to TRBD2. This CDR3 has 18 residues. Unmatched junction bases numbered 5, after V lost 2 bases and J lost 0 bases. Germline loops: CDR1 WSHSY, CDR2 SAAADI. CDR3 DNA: TGCGCCAGCAGTGAGCCGTGGACTAGCGGGGCCTCCTACAATGAGCAGTTCTTC. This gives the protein CASSEPWTSGASYNEQFF.

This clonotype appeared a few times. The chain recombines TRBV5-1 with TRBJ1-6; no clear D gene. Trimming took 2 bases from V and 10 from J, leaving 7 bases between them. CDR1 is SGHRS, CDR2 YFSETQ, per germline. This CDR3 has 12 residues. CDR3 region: CASSFGVSPLHF. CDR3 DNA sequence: TGCGCCAGCAGCTTCGGGGTATCACCCCTCCACTTT.

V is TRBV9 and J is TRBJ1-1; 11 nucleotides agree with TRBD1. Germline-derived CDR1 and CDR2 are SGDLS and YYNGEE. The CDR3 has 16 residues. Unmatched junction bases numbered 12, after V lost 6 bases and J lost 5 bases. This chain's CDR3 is CASTPKGDRGYTEAFF. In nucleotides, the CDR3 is TGTGCCAGCACCCCAAAAGGGGACAGGGGGTATACTGAAGCTTTCTTT. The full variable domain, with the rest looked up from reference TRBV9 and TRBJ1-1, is DSGVTQTPKHLITATGQRVTLRCSPRSGDLSVYWYQQSLDQGLQFLIQYYNGEERAKGNILERFSAQQFPDLHSELNLSSLELGDSALYFCASTPKGDRGYTEAFFGQGTRLTVV.

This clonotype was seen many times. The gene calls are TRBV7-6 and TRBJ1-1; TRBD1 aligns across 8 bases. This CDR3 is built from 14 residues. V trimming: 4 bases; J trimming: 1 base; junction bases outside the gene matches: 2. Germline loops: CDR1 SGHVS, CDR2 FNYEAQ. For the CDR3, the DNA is TGTGCCAGCAGCTCCGGACAGGGGAACACTGAAGCTTTCTTT. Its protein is CASSSGQGNTEAFF.

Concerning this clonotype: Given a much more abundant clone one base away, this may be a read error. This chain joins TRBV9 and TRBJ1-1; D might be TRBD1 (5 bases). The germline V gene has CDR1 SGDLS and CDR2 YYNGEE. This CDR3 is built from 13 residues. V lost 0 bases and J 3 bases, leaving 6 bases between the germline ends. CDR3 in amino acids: CASSVGGDTEAFF. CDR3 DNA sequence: TGTGCCAGCAGCGTAGGGGGGGACACTGAAGCTTTCTTT.

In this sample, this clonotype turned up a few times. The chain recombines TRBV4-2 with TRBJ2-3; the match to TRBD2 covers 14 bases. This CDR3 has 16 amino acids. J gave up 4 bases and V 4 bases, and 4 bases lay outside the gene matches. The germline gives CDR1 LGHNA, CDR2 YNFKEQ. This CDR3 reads CASSPATSGRADTQYF. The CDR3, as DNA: TGTGCCAGCAGCCCCGCGACTAGCGGGAGGGCAGATACGCAGTATTTT.

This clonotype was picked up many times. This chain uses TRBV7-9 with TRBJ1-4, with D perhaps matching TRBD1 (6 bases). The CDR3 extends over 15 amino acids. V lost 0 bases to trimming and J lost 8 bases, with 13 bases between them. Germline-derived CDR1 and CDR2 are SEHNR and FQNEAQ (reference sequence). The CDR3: CASSLAPSGVEKLFF. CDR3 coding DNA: TGTGCCAGCAGCTTAGCCCCTTCAGGGGTCGAAAAACTGTTTTTT.

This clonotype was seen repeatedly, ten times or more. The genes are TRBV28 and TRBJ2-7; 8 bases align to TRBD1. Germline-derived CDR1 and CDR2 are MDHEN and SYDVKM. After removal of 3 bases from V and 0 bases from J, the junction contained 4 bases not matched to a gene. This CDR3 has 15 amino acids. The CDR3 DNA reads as TGTGCCAGCAGTTTGGGACAGGAAGTCTCCTACGAGCAGTACTTC. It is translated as CASSLGQEVSYEQYF.

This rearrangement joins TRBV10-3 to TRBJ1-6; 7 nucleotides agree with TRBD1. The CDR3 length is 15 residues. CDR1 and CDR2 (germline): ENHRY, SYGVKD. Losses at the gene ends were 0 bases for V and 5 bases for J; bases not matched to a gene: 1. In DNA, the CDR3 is TGTGCCATCAGTGAGTCGGGACAGCATAATTCACCCCTCCACTTT. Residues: CAISESGQHNSPLHF.

DNA for the CDR3: TGCGCCAGCAGCCAAAATACCCTCTATGGCTACACCTTC. Amino acid sequence: CASSQNTLYGYTF. The chain is built from TRBV5-1 and TRBJ1-2; no reliable D call. V was cut by 4 bases and J by 4 bases, with 11 bases left in between. Germline CDR1 reads SGHRS; CDR2 reads YFSETQ. The CDR3 length is 13 residues.

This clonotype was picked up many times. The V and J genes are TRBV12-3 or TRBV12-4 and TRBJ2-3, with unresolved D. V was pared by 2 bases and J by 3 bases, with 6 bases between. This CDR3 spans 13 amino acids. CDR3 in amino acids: CASSLRATDTQYF. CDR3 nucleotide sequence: TGTGCCAGCAGTTTAAGGGCGACAGATACGCAGTATTTT.

CDR3 nucleotide sequence: TGCGCCACCCGACAGGCGATACAAGAGACCCAGTACTTC. Translating gives CATRQAIQETQYF. The chain combines TRBV5-1 with TRBJ2-5, with TRBD1 as a possible D gene (6 bases). V gave up 9 bases and J gave up 2 bases, with 14 bases separating them. CDR3 size: 13 residues. CDR1 and CDR2 from the germline V gene are SGHRS and YFSETQ.

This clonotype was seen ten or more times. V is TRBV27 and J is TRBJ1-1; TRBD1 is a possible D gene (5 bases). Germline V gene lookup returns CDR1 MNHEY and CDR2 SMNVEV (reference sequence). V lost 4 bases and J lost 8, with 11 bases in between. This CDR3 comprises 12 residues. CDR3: CASSYRGREAFF. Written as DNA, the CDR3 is TGTGCCAGCAGTTATCGGGGACGGGAAGCTTTCTTT.

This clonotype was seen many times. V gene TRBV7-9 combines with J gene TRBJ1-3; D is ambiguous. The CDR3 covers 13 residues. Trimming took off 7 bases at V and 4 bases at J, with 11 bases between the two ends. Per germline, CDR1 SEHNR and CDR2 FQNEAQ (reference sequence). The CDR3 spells CASTPALGNTIYF. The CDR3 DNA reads TGTGCCAGCACCCCCGCCTTGGGAAACACCATATATTTT.

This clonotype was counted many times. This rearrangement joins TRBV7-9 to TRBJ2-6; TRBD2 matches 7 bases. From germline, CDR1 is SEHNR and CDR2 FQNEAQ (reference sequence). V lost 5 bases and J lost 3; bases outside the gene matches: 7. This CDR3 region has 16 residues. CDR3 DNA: TGTGCCAGCAGCCTGGGAGGGAGTCGTGGGGCCAACGTCCTGACTTTC. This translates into CASSLGGSRGANVLTF.

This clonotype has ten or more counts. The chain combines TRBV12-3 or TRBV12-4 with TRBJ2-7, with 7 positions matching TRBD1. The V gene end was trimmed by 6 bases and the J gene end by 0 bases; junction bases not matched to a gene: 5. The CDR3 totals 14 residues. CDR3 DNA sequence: TGTGCCAGCAGCCCGACAGGGAGCTCCTACGAGCAGTACTTC. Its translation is CASSPTGSSYEQYF.

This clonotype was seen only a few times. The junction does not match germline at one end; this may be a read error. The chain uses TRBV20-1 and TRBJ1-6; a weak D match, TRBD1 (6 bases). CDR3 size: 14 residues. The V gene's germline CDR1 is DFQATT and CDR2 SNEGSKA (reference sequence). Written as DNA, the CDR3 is TGCAGTGGCCAAATCCCAGGGGCGAATTCGCCCCTCCACTTT. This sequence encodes CSGQIPGANSPLHF.

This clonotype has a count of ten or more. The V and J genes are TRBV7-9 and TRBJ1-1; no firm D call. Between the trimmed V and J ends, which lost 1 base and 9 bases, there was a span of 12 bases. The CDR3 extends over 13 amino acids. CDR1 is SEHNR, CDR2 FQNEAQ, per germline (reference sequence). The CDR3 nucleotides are TGTGCCAGCAGCTTAGATTCGCAGAGTAAAGCTTTCTTT. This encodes CASSLDSQSKAFF.

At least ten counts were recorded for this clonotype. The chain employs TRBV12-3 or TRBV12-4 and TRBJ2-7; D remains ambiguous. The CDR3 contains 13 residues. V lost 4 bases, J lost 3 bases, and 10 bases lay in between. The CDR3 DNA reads TGTGCCAGCAGTTCCCCGAACAACTACGAGCAGTACTTC. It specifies CASSSPNNYEQYF.

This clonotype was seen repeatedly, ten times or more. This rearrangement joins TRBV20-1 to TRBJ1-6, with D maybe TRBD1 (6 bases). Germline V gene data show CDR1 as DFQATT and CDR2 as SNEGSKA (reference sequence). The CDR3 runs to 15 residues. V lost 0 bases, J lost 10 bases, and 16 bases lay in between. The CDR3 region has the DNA TGCAGTGCTAGAGAGGATGGGCAGGGGATGTCACCCCTCCACTTT. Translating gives CSAREDGQGMSPLHF.